This T cell receptor (beta chain) was retrieved from a study of cytomegalovirus exposure and HLA in healthy donors. Overall study results and limits: An analysis done earlier found most TCR beta V segments productive about 87% or about 30% of the time. Sequencing had likely introduced a cluster of highly shared sequence variants as an artifact. A few chains tied to CMV proved CMV antigen-specific in vitro. Later analysis indicated greater clonal expansion among HLA-associated TCR beta chains than among equally common other chains.

The V gene's germline CDR1 is MNHEY and CDR2 SVGAGI. The CDR3 has 14 residues. V lost 6 bases and J lost 1, with 12 bases in between. PCR involved 60 Vbeta and 13 Jbeta primers. The method was immunoSEQ multiplex PCR; TCRdb's version includes in-frame clones alone and lacks a portion of them. The sample lists more than 50,000 clones, approximately 80% occurring once. As for this clone: Its specificity is unknown.

The specimen sequenced was PBMCs. The chain combines TRBV6-5 with TRBJ1-1, with a weak D call TRBD1 (6 bases). This TCR derives from a female donor in good health and CMV-seronegative. CDR3 amino acids: CASSPTGANTEAFF. CDR3 coding DNA: TGTGCCAGCAGCCCGACAGGAGCGAACACTGAAGCTTTCTTT.